This T cell receptor beta chain was observed in a study of OX40 agonist ivuxolimab in advanced cancers. Background on the study: An anti-OX40 (CD134) antibody with agonistic activity, ivuxolimab, was administered to patients. Two patients with cutaneous melanoma and one with hepatocellular carcinoma, three in total, showed partial responses. Study-wide results and caveats: Among patients with partial responses at 0.1-3.0 mg/kg, clonal expansion was among the lowest. Fewer expanded clones were found on average in CD4+ than in CD8+ T cells.

Germline V gene data show CDR1 as MNHEY and CDR2 as SMNVEV (reference sequence). Trimming at V came to 3 bases and at J to 3 bases, leaving 5 bases not matched to a gene. This CDR3 comprises 14 residues. Comment on this clone: Antigen specificity is unknown.

The method was immunoSEQ multiplex PCR; TCRdb's version includes in-frame clones alone and lacks a portion of them. Of some 22,000 clones in the sample, 70% to 90% were seen once. The J gene is TRBJ2-7, the V gene TRBV27; TRBD1 matches at 7 bases. This sequence was found in an adult with an advanced solid tumor such as melanoma, head and neck, liver or kidney cancer. The specimen comprised CD4+ or CD8+ T cells sorted from blood, sampled in a trial of the OX40 agonist ivuxolimab. The CDR3 here is CASSLRQGGYEQYF. As DNA, the CDR3 is TGTGCCAGCAGTTTGAGACAGGGCGGCTACGAGCAGTACTTC.